This passage covers 15 T cell receptor beta chains from one sample sequenced in a study of a mutant IDH1 vaccine in newly diagnosed glioma. No cognate antigen is known for these TCRs. Generated by immunoSEQ multiplex PCR, the TCRdb table keeps only in-frame clones and is missing some. The table includes some 130,000 clones, roughly 77% detected once. Time point in this sample: week 11, during vaccination. Topical imiquimod accompanied each vaccine dose, which consisted of 300 ug of mutant IDH1 20-mer peptide. The starting material was PBMCs, obtained from a glioma patient whose treatment included an IDH1 peptide vaccine. All receptors come from a man aged 40-49 years with glioma.

The V gene is TRBV18, the J gene TRBJ2-3; 8 bases line up with TRBD1. Germline CDR1 reads KGHSH; CDR2 reads LQKENI. Germline trimming cut 3 bases from V and 11 bases from J; bases unmatched to any gene: 7. The CDR3 totals 13 residues. The CDR3 reads CASSPPQGAQQYF. In DNA, the CDR3 is TGTGCCAGCTCACCCCCCCAGGGGGCGCAGCAGTATTTT.

V is TRBV6-5 and J is TRBJ1-5, with D unresolved. The CDR3 is 15 amino acids. Germline V gene sequence: CDR1 MNHEY, CDR2 SVGAGI. The V gene lost 2 bases and the J gene lost 1 base, with 9 bases spanning the gap. CDR3 nucleotide sequence: TGTGCCAGCAGTTACGGGGTAGGGAGCAATCAGCCCCAGCATTTT. It encodes CASSYGVGSNQPQHF.

The chain employs TRBV28 and TRBJ1-1; D gene ambiguous. The CDR3 extends over 14 amino acids. CDR1 is MDHEN, CDR2 SYDVKM, per germline. V lost 1 base to trimming and J lost 7 bases, with 13 bases between them. DNA of the CDR3: TGTGCCAGCAGTTTATTAACAGAGAATTTTGAAGCTTTCTTT. This gives the protein CASSLLTENFEAFF.

The rearrangement links TRBV5-1 to TRBJ2-2; D is unresolved. From germline, CDR1 is SGHRS and CDR2 YFSETQ. The CDR3 is made up of 14 amino acids. V was clipped by 3 bases and J by 0 bases, with 6 bases between them. The CDR3 DNA reads TGCGCCAGCAGCTATACACCGAACACCGGGGAGCTGTTTTTT. Residues: CASSYTPNTGELFF.

The chain is built from TRBV5-1 and TRBJ2-5; D perhaps matches TRBD1 (6 bases). Germline assignment: CDR1 SGHRS and CDR2 YFSETQ. The CDR3 is 14 amino acids. V lost 4 bases and J lost 2, with 12 bases in between. CDR3 nucleotide sequence: TGCGCCAGCAGCGCGACAGGATTTCAAGAGACCCAGTACTTC. This gives the protein CASSATGFQETQYF.

The chain couples TRBV9 to TRBJ2-3; TRBD2 matches 12 bases. This CDR3 contains 16 residues. J gave up 5 bases and V 0 bases, and 4 bases lay outside the gene matches. The germline V gene has CDR1 SGDLS and CDR2 YYNGEE. In nucleotides, the CDR3 is TGTGCCAGCAGCGTAGCTAGCGGGAGGGAGGGAGATACGCAGTATTTT. Protein: CASSVASGREGDTQYF.

The chain couples TRBV10-3 to TRBJ1-2; 7 positions match TRBD1. CDR1 is ENHRY, CDR2 SYGVKD, per germline. CDR3 length: 14 amino acids. After removal of 8 bases from V and 8 bases from J, the junction contained 14 bases not matched to a gene. CDR3: CAIGALQGIEGYTF. The CDR3 region has the DNA TGTGCCATCGGGGCGCTACAGGGGATAGAAGGCTACACCTTC.

This sequence joins TRBV5-1 and TRBJ1-1; 7 nucleotides agree with TRBD1. The CDR3 sequence is 15 residues long. CDR1 SGHRS and CDR2 YFSETQ come from the germline V gene. V lost 0 bases to trimming and J lost 6 bases; unmatched junction nucleotides: 8. The CDR3 reads CASSLGGTARPEAFF. In DNA, the CDR3 is TGCGCCAGCAGCTTGGGCGGGACAGCCAGACCTGAAGCTTTCTTT. The full variable domain, in which reference TRBV5-1 and TRBJ1-1 provide the parts outside the CDR3, is KAGVTQTPRYLIKTRGQQVTLSCSPISGHRSVSWYQQTPGQGLQFLFEYFSETQRNKGNFPGRFSGRQFSNSRSEMNVSTLELGDSALYLCASSLGGTARPEAFFGQGTRLTVV.

V and J are TRBV9 and TRBJ2-3, with 16 positions matching TRBD2. The V segment lost 3 bases and the J segment 5 bases; nucleotides outside the gene matches: 15. CDR3 size: 20 residues. Germline lookup yields CDR1 SGDLS and CDR2 YYNGEE. CDR3 in amino acids: CASSEAPPGLAGGPRDTQYF. The DNA for the CDR3 is TGTGCCAGCAGCGAAGCTCCACCGGGACTAGCGGGAGGGCCGAGAGATACGCAGTATTTT.

The CDR3 DNA reads TGTGCCAGCAGTTTTTCCACCCCGGGACTAGCGGGAGTCCTTTTCTCCTACGAGCAGTACTTC. Its translation is CASSFSTPGLAGVLFSYEQYF. V usage is TRBV28 and J usage is TRBJ2-7; 14 bases fit TRBD2. CDR1 and CDR2 (germline): MDHEN, SYDVKM. The CDR3 spans 21 residues. The ends lost 3 bases at V and 0 bases at J; junction bases unmatched: 16.

The V gene is TRBV21-1, the J gene TRBJ2-5; the listed D gene, TRBD2, was not tested against the DNA. TRBV21-1 is annotated as a pseudogene. The CDR3 is 16 residues long. As DNA, the CDR3 is TGTGCCAGCAGCAAAGAGTTGGCAGGGAGGAGAGAGACCCAGTACTTC. Residues: CASSKELAGRRETQYF.

V gene TRBV10-3 combines with J gene TRBJ1-6, with TRBD1 identical over 9 bases. After removal of 9 bases from V and 11 bases from J, the junction contained 5 bases not matched to a gene. The germline V gene has CDR1 ENHRY and CDR2 SYGVKD. This CDR3 has 12 residues. The CDR3 DNA sequence: TGTGCCATTGGGACAGGGAGTGCACCCCTCCACTTT. Amino acids: CAIGTGSAPLHF.

This rearrangement joins TRBV28 to TRBJ1-5; no reliable D call. V lost 4 bases and J lost 6, with 10 bases in between. CDR3 length: 13 residues. Germline assignment: CDR1 MDHEN and CDR2 SYDVKM. CDR3 sequence reads: CASSSGFAQPQHF. CDR3 coding DNA: TGTGCCAGCAGTTCGGGGTTTGCTCAGCCCCAGCATTTT.

The chain couples TRBV4-3 to TRBJ1-1; perhaps TRBD1 as D (5 bases). The CDR3 sequence is 15 residues long. Germline V gives CDR1 LGHNA, CDR2 YSLEER. Trimming pared 0 bases from V and 1 base from J, leaving 9 bases between. CDR3 residues: CASSQDWTPNTEAFF. The CDR3 DNA reads as TGCGCCAGCAGCCAAGATTGGACACCGAACACTGAAGCTTTCTTT.

The chain recombines TRBV7-2 with TRBJ2-3; D remains unclear. The CDR3 length is 12 residues. The V and J ends lost 3 bases and 6 bases respectively, with 7 bases between them. CDR1 and CDR2 (germline): SGHTA, FQGNSA. DNA for the CDR3: TGTGCCAGCAGCTTTGTAGTGGATACGCAGTATTTT. It yields the protein CASSFVVDTQYF.